What follows are 30 T cell receptor beta chains derived from one specimen sequenced in a study of CD8 T cells in ankylosing spondylitis. One entry per CDR3 protein, called by TCRdb with MiXCR from the 5' RACE reads. The data show 200,000 or so distinct CDR3 sequences, over 10% seen once. Input material: blood, either unsorted or a sorted T cell fraction (not recorded which). The origin of the receptors is a female donor with ankylosing spondylitis or in good health (not recorded which).

As for this clonotype: A much larger clone is a single base away; this may be a read error. The V call is TRBV5-1, the J call TRBJ1-5; 8 nucleotides line up with TRBD1. The CDR3 covers 14 residues. The V gene's germline CDR1 is SGHRS and CDR2 YFSETQ. CDR3 sequence reads: CASSLVTGVQPKHF. The CDR3 DNA follows: TGCGCCAGCAGCTTGGTGACAGGGGTTCAGCCCAAGCATTTT.

Many counts were recorded for this clonotype. The chain couples TRBV5-1 to TRBJ1-1, with D perhaps matching TRBD1 (5 bases). Deletions cut 6 bases from V and 0 bases from J, with 12 bases between. The CDR3 has 14 amino acids. Germline V CDR1 and CDR2: SGHRS, YFSETQ. The CDR3 sequence is CASMSSGLNTEAFF. Written as DNA, the CDR3 is TGCGCCAGCATGTCATCAGGGTTGAACACTGAAGCTTTCTTT.

This clonotype was picked up many times. The rearrangement links TRBV4-3 to TRBJ1-1; 9 nucleotides match TRBD1. The V gene's germline CDR1 is LGHNA and CDR2 YSLEER. The CDR3 is 16 amino acids. The ends lost 0 bases at V and 7 bases at J; junction bases unmatched: 9. CDR3 nucleotide sequence: TGCGCCAGCAGCCAAGAAGCTCAACAGGGGGCCCATGAAGCTTTCTTT. Translating it yields CASSQEAQQGAHEAFF.

The CDR3, as DNA: TGTGCCAGTAGTAGTCTTAGACAGAGGGGTTTCGGCACCGGGGAGCTGTTTTTT. Translation: CASSSLRQRGFGTGELFF. The J gene is TRBJ2-2, the V gene TRBV19, with D perhaps TRBD1 or TRBD2 (5 bases each). CDR3 length: 18 residues. Germline CDR1 is LNHDA and CDR2 is SQIVND (reference sequence). The ends were cut back, 4 bases at V and 4 bases at J, with 22 bases in the middle.

The chain carries TRBV15 and TRBJ2-3; tentative D call: TRBD2 (6 bases). CDR3 length: 16 amino acids. Looked up from germline, CDR1 is LNHNV and CDR2 is YYDKDF (reference sequence). V lost 1 base to trimming and J lost 10 bases, with 21 bases between them. The CDR3 sequence is CATSRGRTRDSGAQYF. DNA of the CDR3: TGTGCCACCAGCAGAGGACGTACCCGGGACTCCGGGGCGCAGTATTTT.

This clonotype was seen ten or more times. The J gene is TRBJ1-1, the V gene TRBV6-1, with 10 nucleotides matching TRBD1. With 6 bases clipped from V and 5 bases from J, the junction kept 6 bases outside the gene matches. Germline V gives CDR1 MNHNS, CDR2 SASEGT. CDR3 length equals 14 residues. The CDR3 protein is CASRRQGAGTEAFF. CDR3 coding DNA: TGTGCCAGCAGACGACAGGGGGCAGGAACTGAAGCTTTCTTT.

This clonotype was counted ten times or more. The rearrangement uses TRBV20-1 and TRBJ1-2; 9 bases are shared with TRBD1. Germline CDR1 and CDR2: DFQATT and SNEGSKA (reference sequence). This CDR3 spans 14 amino acids. J was trimmed by 4 bases and V by 6 bases; bases with no gene match: 9. CDR3 residues: CSADTGTGPYGYTF. CDR3 DNA: TGCAGTGCCGACACTGGGACAGGGCCCTATGGCTACACCTTC.

This rearrangement joins TRBV5-1 to TRBJ2-2; 10 bases line up with TRBD2. CDR1 is SGHRS and CDR2 is YFSETQ in the germline V gene. There are 15 residues in the CDR3. V shed 7 bases, J shed 5 bases, and the junction held 8 bases outside the gene matches. Here the CDR3 DNA reads TGCGCCAGCCGACCAACTAGCGGGGTGACCGGGGAGCTGTTTTTT. Encoded protein: CASRPTSGVTGELFF.

V and J are TRBV30 and TRBJ2-7; TRBD1 matches at 7 bases. The germline V gene has CDR1 GTSNPN and CDR2 SVGIG (reference sequence). The length of the CDR3 is 13 residues. Trimming at V came to 0 bases and at J to 4 bases, leaving 3 bases not matched to a gene. CDR3 in amino acids: CAWSVGGQYEQYF. The CDR3 bases are TGTGCCTGGAGTGTAGGGGGCCAATACGAGCAGTACTTC.

This clonotype came up many times. V usage is TRBV12-3 or TRBV12-4 and J usage is TRBJ1-1, with 8 positions matching TRBD1. The CDR3 runs to 14 residues. V shed 3 bases, J shed 4 bases, and the junction held 4 bases outside the gene matches. The chain's CDR3 is CASSFMTGVTEAFF. In DNA, the CDR3 is TGTGCCAGCAGTTTCATGACAGGGGTCACTGAAGCTTTCTTT.

This clonotype occurred many times. V gene TRBV5-1 combines with J gene TRBJ2-2, with D hard to call. The length of the CDR3 is 13 residues. CDR1 SGHRS and CDR2 YFSETQ come from the germline V gene. The V end was cut by 0 bases, the J end by 4 bases, with 4 bases between. CDR3 coding DNA: TGCGCCAGCAGCTTGGGAAGCACCGGGGAGCTGTTTTTT. Translated, it gives CASSLGSTGELFF.

In its sample, this clonotype was seen a few times. This chain links TRBV6-5 with TRBJ2-3; TRBD2 is a possible D gene (6 bases). Germline V CDR1 and CDR2: MNHEY, SVGAGI. V lost 8 bases to trimming and J lost 5 bases, with 11 bases between them. The CDR3 extends over 12 amino acids. CDR3 protein: CASGGAGDTQYF. The CDR3 DNA follows: TGTGCCAGCGGAGGGGCTGGAGATACGCAGTATTTT.

This clonotype came up a few times. This sequence joins TRBV15 and TRBJ2-2; 7 nucleotides line up with TRBD2. Germline trimming cut 5 bases from V and 6 bases from J; bases unmatched to any gene: 6. This CDR3 is built from 14 residues. From germline, CDR1 is LNHNV and CDR2 YYDKDF (reference sequence). CDR3 in amino acids: CATSSAGVAGELFF. CDR3 nucleotide sequence: TGTGCCACCAGCTCCGCGGGAGTCGCCGGGGAGCTGTTTTTT.

This clonotype was counted only a few times. The chain combines TRBV20-1 with TRBJ2-4; D unresolved. Trimming pared 6 bases from V and 8 bases from J, leaving 14 bases between. The CDR3 sequence is 12 residues long. Germline CDR1 DFQATT, CDR2 SNEGSKA (reference sequence). CDR3 DNA sequence: TGCAGTGCCCTCGCCTCAAGGGACATTCAGTACTTC. Translation gives CSALASRDIQYF.

The chain combines TRBV29-1 with TRBJ2-2; TRBD2 matches at 13 bases. Germline CDR1 and CDR2: SQVTM and ANQGSEA. J was trimmed by 1 base and V by 5 bases; bases with no gene match: 7. This CDR3 is 17 amino acids long. Here the CDR3 reads CSVPGLAGPRNTGELFF. The CDR3, as DNA: TGCAGCGTTCCGGGACTAGCGGGGCCAAGGAACACCGGGGAGCTGTTTTTT.

In nucleotides, the CDR3 is TGTGCCTGGAGTGTAGAGAGCAATCAGCCCCAGCATTTT. Its translation is CAWSVESNQPQHF. This chain joins TRBV30 and TRBJ1-5; D ambiguous. The CDR3 sequence is 13 residues long. Germline loops: CDR1 GTSNPN, CDR2 SVGIG (reference sequence). V dropped 0 bases and J dropped 1 base, with 4 bases sitting between them.

The chain combines TRBV4-2 with TRBJ1-5; D is perhaps TRBD1 (5 bases). The CDR3 totals 15 residues. The V and J ends lost 0 bases and 2 bases respectively, with 8 bases between them. CDR1 and CDR2 from the germline V gene are LGHNA and YNFKEQ. The CDR3: CASSQDTRGNQPQHF. The CDR3 bases are TGTGCCAGCAGCCAAGACACCAGGGGCAATCAGCCCCAGCATTTT.

On this clonotype: This may be a read error: a much more frequent sequence differs by one nucleotide. V usage is TRBV24-1 and J usage is TRBJ2-1, with unresolved D. In germline, CDR1 is KGHDR, CDR2 SFDVKD. CDR3 size: 14 residues. The DNA of the CDR3 is TGTACCACCAGCGCGTCTGGTTCCTACAATGAGCAGTTCTTC. Protein: CTTSASGSYNEQFF.

This clonotype was counted at least ten times. CDR3 sequence reads: CASSAGTGVNQPQHF. In DNA form, the CDR3 reads TGCGCCAGCAGTGCCGGGACAGGGGTAAATCAGCCCCAGCATTTT. This rearrangement joins TRBV5-1 to TRBJ1-5, with TRBD1 identical over 10 bases. V dropped 5 bases and J dropped 4; count of bases not matched to a gene: 6. CDR3 length: 15 residues. CDR1 and CDR2 from the germline V gene are SGHRS and YFSETQ.

The rearrangement joins TRBV5-8 to TRBJ2-5; the D gene is possibly TRBD1 (6 bases). Trimming pared 4 bases from V and 1 base from J, leaving 17 bases between. This CDR3 comprises 16 residues. The germline V gene encodes CDR1 SGHTS and CDR2 YDEGEE. CDR3 protein: CASSPGLQGFQETQYF. CDR3 coding DNA: TGTGCCAGCAGCCCTGGGCTACAGGGATTCCAAGAGACCCAGTACTTC. Combining the CDR3 with reference TRBV5-8 and TRBJ2-5 gives the whole variable domain EAGVTQSPTHLIKTRGQQATLRCSPISGHTSVYWYQQALGLGLQFLLWYDEGEERNRGNFPPRFSGRQFPNYSSELNVNALELEDSALYLCASSPGLQGFQETQYFGPGTRLLVL.

Remarks on this clonotype: It may be a read error: a sequence one base away is much more abundant. The chain joins TRBV3-1 to TRBJ2-7, with D uncertain. The CDR3 covers 13 residues. CDR1 is LGHDT, CDR2 YNNKEL, per germline (reference sequence). This chain's CDR3 is CASGQEGPYEQYF. CDR3 in DNA: TGTGCCAGCGGCCAGGAAGGCCCCTACGAGCAGTACTTC.

This clonotype was seen many times. The chain uses TRBV7-8 and TRBJ2-3; D unresolved. V lost 2 bases to trimming and J lost 9 bases, with 15 bases between them. The CDR3 extends over 14 amino acids. Germline-derived CDR1 and CDR2 are SGHVS and FQNEAQ. The CDR3 region has the DNA TGTGCCAGCAGCTTAAGCGACTTGGGCAAGACGCAGTATTTT. Its translation is CASSLSDLGKTQYF.

This clonotype was detected a few times. The CDR3 DNA reads TGCGCCAGAAGCAGGGACGAGCAGTACTTC. The encoded protein is CARSRDEQYF. V is TRBV23-1 and J is TRBJ2-7; the D gene is possibly TRBD1 (5 bases). TRBV23-1 is recorded as an ORF, its role being uncertain. The CDR3 runs 10 residues. V was cut by 9 bases and J by 5 bases, with 8 bases left in between.

CDR3 bases: TGTGCCAGCAGCTTACTAACTGGGGGGTACGAGCAGTACTTC. Translated: CASSLLTGGYEQYF. The rearrangement links TRBV7-9 to TRBJ2-7; perhaps TRBD2 as D (6 bases). V lost 2 bases to trimming and J lost 4 bases, with 12 bases between them. Germline CDR1 SEHNR, CDR2 FQNEAQ (reference sequence). This CDR3 has 14 residues.

Many counts were recorded for this clonotype. The rearrangement links TRBV29-1 to TRBJ1-2; no clear D gene. The germline CDR1 and CDR2 sequences are SQVTM and ANQGSEA. V was trimmed by 8 bases and J by 2 bases, leaving 9 bases between them. The CDR3 has 11 amino acids. CDR3 amino acids: CSLRENYGYTF. DNA of the CDR3: TGCAGCCTGCGGGAAAACTATGGCTACACCTTC.

This clonotype came up many times. The V gene is TRBV27, the J gene TRBJ2-3; D may be TRBD1 (6 bases). CDR1 is MNHEY, CDR2 SMNVEV, per germline (reference sequence). CDR3 length: 16 residues. Trimming shortened V by 2 bases and J by 1 base, and 13 bases separated the two germline ends. For the CDR3, the DNA is TGTGCCAGCAGTTTAAATTGGGGGCGCGGCACAGATACGCAGTATTTT. Translation: CASSLNWGRGTDTQYF.

The table lists this clonotype with a few counts. This chain links TRBV20-1 with TRBJ2-2, with a weak D call TRBD2 (7 bases). Trimming took 5 bases from V and 0 from J, leaving 19 bases between them. The CDR3 is made up of 17 amino acids. CDR1 and CDR2 (germline): DFQATT, SNEGSKA (reference sequence). The CDR3 protein is CSARREGGQSNTGELFF. CDR3 coding DNA: TGCAGTGCTCGGAGAGAGGGGGGGCAGTCGAACACCGGGGAGCTGTTTTTT.

This clonotype was recorded at least ten times. The V call is TRBV19, the J call TRBJ1-1, with 12 bases lining up with TRBD1. This CDR3 is built from 15 residues. Unmatched junction bases numbered 5, after V lost 5 bases and J lost 4 bases. The germline V gene has CDR1 LNHDA and CDR2 SQIVND (reference sequence). Here the CDR3 reads CASSWGQGATTEAFF. Written as DNA, the CDR3 is TGTGCCAGTAGTTGGGGACAGGGGGCGACCACTGAAGCTTTCTTT.

This clonotype has ten or more counts. This rearrangement joins TRBV5-1 to TRBJ1-2; the match to TRBD1 covers 9 bases. CDR3 length: 14 amino acids. Germline CDR1 is SGHRS and CDR2 is YFSETQ. V lost 4 bases, J lost 6 bases, and 7 bases stayed unmatched. The CDR3 spells CASSIQGAVDGYTF. The CDR3, as DNA: TGCGCCAGCAGCATACAGGGGGCGGTAGATGGCTACACCTTC.

The chain employs TRBV10-3 and TRBJ2-6; 13 bases agree with TRBD2. The CDR3 sequence is 19 residues long. V was pared by 6 bases and J by 0 bases, with 8 bases of the junction left unmatched. CDR1 is ENHRY and CDR2 is SYGVKD in the germline V gene. DNA for the CDR3: TGTGCCATCAGGGGACTAGCGGGGCCCTACAACTCTGGGGCCAACGTCCTGACTTTC. Its translation is CAIRGLAGPYNSGANVLTF.